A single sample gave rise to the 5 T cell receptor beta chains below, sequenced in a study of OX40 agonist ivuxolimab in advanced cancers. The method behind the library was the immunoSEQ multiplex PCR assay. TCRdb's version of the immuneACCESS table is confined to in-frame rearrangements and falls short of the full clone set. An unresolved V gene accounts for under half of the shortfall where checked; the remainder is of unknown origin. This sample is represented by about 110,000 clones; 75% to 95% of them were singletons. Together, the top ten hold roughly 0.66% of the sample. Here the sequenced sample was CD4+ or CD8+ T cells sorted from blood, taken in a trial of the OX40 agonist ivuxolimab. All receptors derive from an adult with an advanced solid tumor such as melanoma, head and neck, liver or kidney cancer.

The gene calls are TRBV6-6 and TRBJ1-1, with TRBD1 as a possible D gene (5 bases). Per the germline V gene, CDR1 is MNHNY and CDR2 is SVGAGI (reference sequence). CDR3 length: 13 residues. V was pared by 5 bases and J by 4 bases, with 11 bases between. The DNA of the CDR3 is TGTGCCAGCAGTATTCAGGGAGGCACTGAAGCTTTCTTT. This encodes CASSIQGGTEAFF.

The CDR3: CASSPGGTGANVLTF. Written as DNA, the CDR3 is TGTGCCAGTAGCCCAGGGGGCACTGGGGCCAACGTCCTGACTTTC. The chain uses TRBV19 and TRBJ2-6; TRBD1 matches at 8 bases. CDR1 LNHDA and CDR2 SQIVND come from the germline V gene (reference sequence). The CDR3 consists of 15 residues. V shed 6 bases, J shed 2 bases, and the junction held 3 bases outside the gene matches.

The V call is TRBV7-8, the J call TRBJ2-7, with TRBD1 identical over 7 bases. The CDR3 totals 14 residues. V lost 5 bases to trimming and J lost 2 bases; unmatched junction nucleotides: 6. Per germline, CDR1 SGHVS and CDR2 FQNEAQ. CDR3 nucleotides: TGTGCCAGCAGCACACGGACAGGTGCCTACGAGCAGTACTTC. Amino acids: CASSTRTGAYEQYF.

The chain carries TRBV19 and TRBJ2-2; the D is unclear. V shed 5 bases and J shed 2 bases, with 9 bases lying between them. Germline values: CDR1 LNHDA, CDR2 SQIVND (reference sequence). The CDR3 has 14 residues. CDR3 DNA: TGTGCCAGTAGTCGGACGGAAAACACCGGGGAGCTGTTTTTT. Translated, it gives CASSRTENTGELFF.

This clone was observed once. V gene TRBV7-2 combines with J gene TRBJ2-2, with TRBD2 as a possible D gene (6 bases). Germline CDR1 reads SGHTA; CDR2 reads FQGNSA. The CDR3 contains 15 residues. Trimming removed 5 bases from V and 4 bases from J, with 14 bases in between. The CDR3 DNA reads TGTGCCAGCAGCAGGGGACTCGGGAGCACCGGGGAGCTGTTTTTT. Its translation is CASSRGLGSTGELFF.